These 30 T cell receptor beta chains came from one sample sequenced in a study of T cells after yellow fever vaccination. Each CDR3 protein gets one entry after TCRdb re-called the 5' RACE reads with MiXCR. The table has under 70,000 distinct CDR3 sequences, approximately 7.7% seen once. Sequenced material: CD8+ T cells sorted from PBMCs, taken on the day of the first yellow fever vaccination. The receptors stem from a man between 18 and 29 years old who received the YFV17D yellow fever vaccine.

The V and J genes are TRBV6-2 or TRBV6-3 and TRBJ2-6, with D possibly TRBD1 on 5 matching bases. CDR3 size: 15 residues. The germline V gene has CDR1 MNHEY and CDR2 SVGEGT. V lost 2 bases to trimming and J lost 1 base, with 6 bases between them. CDR3 in amino acids: CASSYRQSGANVLTF. In DNA, the CDR3 is TGTGCCAGCAGTTACAGACAGTCTGGGGCCAACGTCCTGACTTTC.

This clonotype was seen at least ten times. The chain recombines TRBV6-2 or TRBV6-3 with TRBJ1-1, with TRBD1 as a possible D gene (5 bases). This CDR3 is built from 11 residues. Trimming cost V 8 bases and J 4 bases, with 8 bases left between them. Germline assignment: CDR1 MNHEY and CDR2 SVGEGT. The CDR3 DNA is TGTGCCAGCTCGGGGGGCACTGAAGCTTTCTTT. It translates to CASSGGTEAFF.

V usage is TRBV4-1 and J usage is TRBJ2-1; 9 bases agree with TRBD2. This CDR3 is 16 amino acids long. Losses at the gene ends were 4 bases for V and 4 bases for J; bases not matched to a gene: 8. Germline-derived CDR1 and CDR2 are MGHRA and YSYEKL. CDR3 sequence (DNA): TGCGCCAGCAGCCTCTCGGATACTAGCGGGTACAATGAGCAGTTCTTC. This gives the protein CASSLSDTSGYNEQFF.

The V and J genes are TRBV5-5 and TRBJ2-2; a possible D gene is TRBD2 (6 bases). Germline-derived CDR1 and CDR2 are SGHKS and YYEKEE (reference sequence). CDR3 length: 17 residues. Trimming took off 1 base at V and 6 bases at J, with 19 bases between the two ends. The CDR3 DNA sequence: TGTGCCAGCAGCTTGTCCAGAAGCGGGTTAAGCGCCGGGGAGCTGTTTTTT. This codes for CASSLSRSGLSAGELFF.

The chain has TRBV10-3 and TRBJ2-2; tentative D call: TRBD1 (6 bases). CDR3 length equals 12 residues. V lost 10 bases and J 4 bases, leaving 10 bases between the germline ends. The germline gives CDR1 ENHRY, CDR2 SYGVKD. This chain's CDR3 is CATTGSTGELFF. Here the CDR3 DNA reads TGTGCCACCACAGGGTCCACCGGGGAGCTGTTTTTT.

This clonotype was counted many times. V usage is TRBV6-2 or TRBV6-3 and J usage is TRBJ1-2, with D unresolved. The CDR3 runs to 14 residues. V lost 2 bases and J lost 3, with 10 bases in between. The germline CDR1 and CDR2 sequences are MNHEY and SVGEGT. The CDR3 DNA reads as TGTGCCAGCAGTTACCCGGCAGCCTACTATGGCTACACCTTC. As protein: CASSYPAAYYGYTF.

This clonotype has just a few counts. The chain couples TRBV7-9 to TRBJ2-1, with TRBD1 matching over 8 bases. The CDR3 extends over 14 amino acids. Per germline, CDR1 SEHNR and CDR2 FQNEAQ (reference sequence). The ends lost 5 bases at V and 7 bases at J; junction bases unmatched: 7. In DNA, the CDR3 is TGTGCCAGCAGCCCGCCGGACAGGGTAAATGAGCAGTTCTTC. This encodes CASSPPDRVNEQFF.

The V gene is TRBV20-1, the J gene TRBJ2-7; 9 nucleotides line up with TRBD2. Germline assignment: CDR1 DFQATT and CDR2 SNEGSKA (reference sequence). The CDR3 is 13 amino acids. After removal of 3 bases from V and 0 bases from J, the junction contained 0 bases not matched to a gene. CDR3 residues: CSARRGGSYEQYF. In DNA form, the CDR3 reads TGCAGTGCTAGGCGGGGGGGCTCCTACGAGCAGTACTTC.

This clonotype was counted many times. The chain recombines TRBV12-3 or TRBV12-4 with TRBJ1-1; the D is unclear. Trimming cost V 5 bases and J 4 bases, with 8 bases left between them. The CDR3 length is 12 residues. The CDR3 is CASSLRGTEAFF. CDR3 in DNA: TGTGCCAGCAGTCTCCGGGGCACTGAAGCTTTCTTT.

The chain uses TRBV29-1 and TRBJ1-1; D not certain. The CDR3 has 12 amino acids. Germline V gives CDR1 SQVTM, CDR2 ANQGSEA. The V gene lost 4 bases and the J gene lost 5 bases, with 11 bases spanning the gap. CDR3 residues: CSVVSGGTEAFF. CDR3 coding DNA: TGCAGCGTTGTTTCAGGCGGAACTGAAGCTTTCTTT.

This clonotype was seen a handful of times. The V gene is TRBV25-1, the J gene TRBJ1-4, with unresolved D. V was pared by 5 bases and J by 4 bases, with 14 bases between. CDR1 MGHDK and CDR2 SYGVNS come from the germline V gene. This CDR3 is 15 amino acids long. The chain's CDR3 is CASSPQGRFNEKLFF. The DNA for the CDR3 is TGTGCCAGCAGTCCACAAGGGAGATTTAATGAAAAACTGTTTTTT.

This clonotype has just a few counts. A read error may account for a junction end that differs from germline. The chain has TRBV12-3 or TRBV12-4 and TRBJ2-3; 10 nucleotides agree with TRBD2. This CDR3 is 18 amino acids long. CDR3 in DNA: TGTGCCTGCAGTTTAAAGTTGCGAGAGCGGGGGGGCGAAGATACGCAGTATTTT. It is translated as CACSLKLRERGGEDTQYF.

In this sample, this clonotype turned up a few times. This rearrangement joins TRBV19 to TRBJ2-7, with no clear D. V was shortened by 4 bases and J by 3 bases, with 4 bases between the two germline ends. The CDR3 extends over 11 amino acids. Germline lookup yields CDR1 LNHDA and CDR2 SQIVND (reference sequence). The CDR3 coding sequence is TGTGCCAGTAGTAACGGCTACGAGCAGTACTTC. Its protein is CASSNGYEQYF.

A single count supports this clonotype. The chain couples TRBV4-2 to TRBJ2-1; TRBD2 might be the D (6 bases). V lost 4 bases, J lost 6 bases, and 13 bases lay in between. The germline V gene has CDR1 LGHNA and CDR2 YNFKEQ. This CDR3 has 14 amino acids. The CDR3 region has the DNA TGTGCCAGCAGCCCCGAGGGACTCTGCAATGAGCAGTTCTTC. Protein: CASSPEGLCNEQFF.

This clonotype was recorded many times. V usage is TRBV10-3 and J usage is TRBJ2-7; TRBD2 matches 8 bases. The trim removed 7 bases at V and 2 bases at J, leaving 4 bases unmatched. Per germline, CDR1 ENHRY and CDR2 SYGVKD. The CDR3 runs 13 residues. CDR3 protein: CAIKSGGTYEQYF. CDR3 in DNA: TGTGCCATCAAAAGCGGGGGTACCTACGAGCAGTACTTC.

This clonotype was seen a few times. The rearrangement links TRBV29-1 to TRBJ1-2; D not certain. Trimming removed 7 bases from V and 0 bases from J, with 6 bases in between. The CDR3 extends over 11 amino acids. CDR1 and CDR2 (germline): SQVTM, ANQGSEA. CDR3: CSALANYGYTF. CDR3 in DNA: TGCAGCGCCCTTGCTAACTATGGCTACACCTTC.

The table lists this clonotype with many counts. This chain links TRBV10-2 with TRBJ2-3; D gene unclear. Germline CDR1 and CDR2: WSHSY and SAAADI. The V and J ends lost 8 bases and 3 bases respectively, with 9 bases between them. CDR3 length: 12 amino acids. CDR3 coding DNA: TGCGCCAGCCTGGGGTGGACAGATACGCAGTATTTT. This translates into CASLGWTDTQYF.

The rearrangement links TRBV4-3 to TRBJ2-3; D is unresolved. The germline V gene encodes CDR1 LGHNA and CDR2 YSLEER. V was pared by 1 base and J by 1 base, with 6 bases between. The CDR3 is 14 residues long. CDR3 sequence reads: CASSQVEGTDTQYF. CDR3 nucleotide sequence: TGCGCCAGCAGCCAAGTCGAGGGCACAGATACGCAGTATTTT.

A remark on this clonotype: A much bigger clone sits one base away, suggesting this may be a read error. The genes are TRBV12-3 or TRBV12-4 and TRBJ2-1; 7 nucleotides match TRBD1. CDR3 length equals 15 residues. This CDR3 reads CASRTLDRSDHERFF. CDR3 DNA sequence: TGTGCCAGCAGGACTCTGGACAGGTCGGACCATGAGCGGTTCTTC.

This clonotype was seen at least ten times. The rearrangement joins TRBV29-1 to TRBJ1-2, with D possibly being TRBD1 (6 bases). The V and J ends lost 7 bases and 6 bases respectively, with 12 bases between them. Germline CDR1 reads SQVTM; CDR2 reads ANQGSEA. This CDR3 contains 11 residues. The DNA for the CDR3 is TGCAGCGCGACTACAGGGCATGGCTACACCTTC. Amino acid sequence: CSATTGHGYTF.

This clonotype was counted a few times. J is TRBJ2-1 and V is TRBV3-1, with 10 bases identical to TRBD2. Trimming took 2 bases from V and 5 from J; bases not matched to a gene: 15. Germline CDR1 is LGHDT and CDR2 is YNNKEL (reference sequence). CDR3 size: 19 residues. CDR3 bases: TGTGCCAGCAGCCAACTGATACTCGTCAGCGGGGGGGATAACAATGAGCAGTTCTTC. Translated, it gives CASSQLILVSGGDNNEQFF.

In this sample, this clonotype turned up many times. This chain connects TRBV5-1 to TRBJ2-7; the D is unclear. Germline-derived CDR1 and CDR2 are SGHRS and YFSETQ. V was clipped by 0 bases and J by 4 bases, with 11 bases between them. The CDR3 has 14 amino acids. In DNA form, the CDR3 reads TGCGCCAGCAGCTTGGACCCTCTAGGGTACGAGCAGTACGTC. It translates to CASSLDPLGYEQYV.

Many counts were recorded for this clonotype. The chain combines TRBV29-1 with TRBJ2-3; 8 bases are shared with TRBD1. The CDR3 is made up of 14 amino acids. The V segment lost 6 bases and the J segment 1 base; nucleotides outside the gene matches: 6. The germline V gene encodes CDR1 SQVTM and CDR2 ANQGSEA. The CDR3, as DNA: TGCAGCGTATCAGGACAGGGCGGCACAGATACGCAGTATTTT. As protein: CSVSGQGGTDTQYF.

This clonotype was seen many times. The rearrangement uses TRBV4-1 and TRBJ1-1; no clear D gene. The CDR3 length is 13 residues. The V end was cut by 4 bases, the J end by 0 bases, with 6 bases between. Germline CDR1 and CDR2: MGHRA and YSYEKL. The DNA for the CDR3 is TGCGCCAGCAGCCTACGGATGAACACTGAAGCTTTCTTT. As protein: CASSLRMNTEAFF.

In its sample, this clonotype was seen many times. This chain uses TRBV20-1 with TRBJ2-6; no definite D call. The CDR3 is made up of 14 amino acids. Trimming shortened V by 1 base and J by 1 base, and 5 bases separated the two germline ends. Germline values: CDR1 DFQATT, CDR2 SNEGSKA (reference sequence). The CDR3 bases are TGCAGTGCTAGAGGCCTATCTGGGGCCAACGTCCTGACTTTC. As protein: CSARGLSGANVLTF.

This clonotype was recorded at least ten times. V is TRBV6-2 or TRBV6-3 and J is TRBJ2-7, with TRBD1 matching 7 bases. The CDR3 loop spans 13 amino acids. With 2 bases clipped from V and 6 bases from J, the junction kept 4 bases outside the gene matches. Germline V CDR1 and CDR2: MNHEY, SVGEGT. CDR3: CASSYGSGGEQYV. Written as DNA, the CDR3 is TGTGCCAGCAGTTACGGGTCAGGGGGCGAGCAGTACGTC.

This chain connects TRBV4-1 to TRBJ2-2; D gene unclear. There are 17 residues in the CDR3. Between the trimmed V and J ends, which lost 0 bases and 3 bases, there was a span of 14 bases. Germline V CDR1 and CDR2: MGHRA, YSYEKL. CDR3 DNA: TGCGCCAGCAGCCAAGAGGGCCCGCGTACTTACACCGGGGAGCTGTTTTTT. Translated, it gives CASSQEGPRTYTGELFF.

V usage is TRBV15 and J usage is TRBJ2-5; tentatively, D is TRBD1 (6 bases). The CDR3 contains 15 residues. CDR1 is LNHNV, CDR2 YYDKDF, per germline (reference sequence). Between the trimmed V and J ends, which lost 1 base and 5 bases, there was a span of 14 bases. Here the CDR3 DNA reads TGTGCCACCAGCAGAGTGGGGGCTGCAGGGGAGACCCAGTACTTC. Translated, it gives CATSRVGAAGETQYF.

This clonotype was observed many times. The genes are TRBV6-6 and TRBJ2-3; D remains unclear. V was shortened by 10 bases and J by 7 bases, with 12 bases between the two germline ends. There are 11 residues in the CDR3. Germline CDR1 reads MNHNY; CDR2 reads SVGAGI (reference sequence). CDR3 sequence reads: CATVLAYTQYF. The CDR3 region has the DNA TGTGCCACCGTCCTCGCTTATACGCAGTATTTT.

This clonotype was counted once. A clone one base away is much larger, so this may be a read error. The chain carries TRBV2 and TRBJ2-3, with a possible D match to TRBD2 (7 bases). From germline, CDR1 is SNHLY and CDR2 FYNNEI. There are 15 residues in the CDR3. The ends were cut back, 8 bases at V and 4 bases at J, with 19 bases in the middle. CDR3 sequence: CASGWMGGLADTQYF. CDR3 DNA sequence: TGTGCCAGCGGATGGATGGGGGGGCTTGCAGATACGCAGTATTTT.